What follows are 28 T cell receptor beta chains derived from one specimen sequenced in a study of T-cell memory formation after mild COVID-19. A single record per CDR3 protein comes from TCRdb applying MiXCR to the 5' RACE reads. Among hundreds of thousands of distinct CDR3 sequences, less than 25% were seen once, and the ten largest hold approximately 14%. Source material: PBMCs or a T cell subset sorted from them (not recorded which). These receptor sequences come from an adult woman who had mild COVID-19 (a few samples of this study predate the infection). Cell type and time point are not known.

The table lists this clonotype with a few counts. CDR3 DNA sequence: TGCGCCAGCAGCTCGGGGACTGGAGGGAACACTGAAGCTTTCTTT. Its protein is CASSSGTGGNTEAFF. The chain recombines TRBV5-1 with TRBJ1-1, with TRBD1 as a possible D gene (5 bases). CDR1 and CDR2 from the germline V gene are SGHRS and YFSETQ. V was clipped by 3 bases and J by 1 base, with 13 bases between them. The CDR3 runs to 15 residues.

This clonotype appeared a few times. The V gene is TRBV29-1, the J gene TRBJ1-4, with 7 bases matching TRBD1. CDR1 and CDR2 (germline): SQVTM, ANQGSEA. This CDR3 is built from 14 residues. Trimming removed 5 bases from V and 8 bases from J; junction bases left unmatched: 11. The CDR3 region is CSVPGQGVREKLFF. The CDR3 DNA reads as TGCAGCGTTCCGGGTCAGGGGGTTCGAGAAAAACTGTTTTTT.

This chain links TRBV5-6 with TRBJ2-1; a possible D gene is TRBD1 (6 bases). This CDR3 is 16 amino acids long. Germline V CDR1 and CDR2: SGHDT, YYEEEE. V lost 2 bases and J 3 bases, leaving 15 bases between the germline ends. The CDR3 is CASSLLGASDYNEQFF. CDR3 nucleotide sequence: TGTGCCAGCAGCTTACTGGGGGCGTCGGACTACAATGAGCAGTTCTTC.

This clonotype was detected only a few times. The V gene is TRBV12-3 or TRBV12-4, the J gene TRBJ1-4; D not resolved. V was trimmed by 11 bases and J by 7 bases, leaving 20 bases between them. This CDR3 is 14 amino acids long. The CDR3 region has the DNA TGTGCCTCCGCCGGGCTGGGAGGCGGTGAAAAACTGTTTTTT. Protein: CASAGLGGGEKLFF.

This chain links TRBV29-1 with TRBJ2-1; D remains ambiguous. V dropped 4 bases and J dropped 3 bases, with 4 bases sitting between them. This CDR3 region has 11 residues. Germline V gives CDR1 SQVTM, CDR2 ANQGSEA. The CDR3 coding sequence is TGCAGCGTTGTTAACTACAATGAGCAGTTCTTC. Encoded protein: CSVVNYNEQFF.

This clonotype has only a few counts. The chain carries TRBV12-3 or TRBV12-4 and TRBJ1-5, with D possibly TRBD1 on 5 matching bases. The CDR3 loop spans 15 amino acids. Trimming took off 5 bases at V and 0 bases at J, with 11 bases between the two ends. The CDR3 sequence is CASSRTIYSNQPQHF. CDR3 coding DNA: TGTGCCAGCAGTCGGACAATATATAGCAATCAGCCCCAGCATTTT.

This chain uses TRBV4-1 with TRBJ2-3, with 11 bases aligning to TRBD2. CDR1 and CDR2 from the germline V gene are MGHRA and YSYEKL. This CDR3 contains 15 residues. The junction had 10 bases not matched to a gene; V was cut back by 0 bases and J by 14 bases. The CDR3 region has the DNA TGCGCCAGCAGCCAAGATTCCCTAGCGGGGGGACTCCGGTATTTT. Translating it yields CASSQDSLAGGLRYF.

The chain links TRBV25-1 to TRBJ2-4; 9 bases line up with TRBD2. From germline, CDR1 is MGHDK and CDR2 SYGVNS. V shed 1 base and J 6 bases; nucleotides not matched to a gene: 4. This CDR3 contains 15 residues. The CDR3 protein is CASSESLAGINIQYF. The CDR3 DNA follows: TGTGCCAGCAGTGAATCTCTAGCGGGGATAAACATTCAGTACTTC.

Many counts were recorded for this clonotype. V usage is TRBV6-2 or TRBV6-3 and J usage is TRBJ2-1; 14 bases align to TRBD2. Trimming removed 6 bases from V and 8 bases from J; junction bases left unmatched: 6. The CDR3 is 15 amino acids. Per germline, CDR1 MNHEY and CDR2 SVGEGT. CDR3 DNA sequence: TGTGCCAGCAGCCCTGGGACTAGCGGGAGCGATGAGCAGTTCTTC. Translated, it gives CASSPGTSGSDEQFF.

There are a few counts of this clonotype. This chain links TRBV7-9 with TRBJ2-2; 9 positions agree with TRBD1. Germline V gene data show CDR1 as SEHNR and CDR2 as FQNEAQ (reference sequence). V dropped 4 bases and J dropped 6; count of bases not matched to a gene: 3. The length of the CDR3 is 14 residues. The CDR3 DNA reads as TGTGCCAGCAGCTCTACAGGGGGCCCCGGGGAGCTGTTTTTT. Translation gives CASSSTGGPGELFF.

This clonotype was seen a handful of times. The CDR3 DNA reads as TGTGCCAGCAGCGTGGGACATATGACCCAGTACTTC. This sequence encodes CASSVGHMTQYF. V is TRBV2 and J is TRBJ2-5; D may be TRBD1 (6 bases). The CDR3 is made up of 12 amino acids. The V gene's germline CDR1 is SNHLY and CDR2 FYNNEI. Trimming removed 6 bases at V and 7 bases at J, with 12 bases between. The full variable domain, its missing parts supplied by reference TRBV2 and TRBJ2-5, is EPEVTQTPSHQVTQMGQEVILRCVPISNHLYFYWYRQILGQKVEFLVSFYNNEISEKSEIFDDQFSVERPDGSNFTLKIRSTKLEDSAMYFCASSVGHMTQYFGPGTRLLVL.

The genes are TRBV4-1 and TRBJ1-5; D uncertain. Trimming left V 2 bases short and J 1 base short, with 9 bases between. CDR1 is MGHRA, CDR2 YSYEKL, per germline. This CDR3 comprises 15 residues. The CDR3 DNA follows: TGCGCCAGCAGCCAAAGTTTTCAAAGCAATCAGCCCCAGCATTTT. Amino acids: CASSQSFQSNQPQHF.

The CDR3 sequence: CSTLAVSNPYEQYF. The DNA for the CDR3 is TGCAGCACCCTGGCAGTCAGCAACCCCTACGAGCAGTACTTC. This sequence joins TRBV29-1 and TRBJ2-7, with unresolved D. V lost 8 bases and J lost 2, with 19 bases in between. CDR3 length: 14 residues. Germline V lookup: CDR1 SQVTM, CDR2 ANQGSEA.

The chain carries TRBV12-3 or TRBV12-4 and TRBJ2-3, with a weak D call TRBD1 (6 bases). V was pared by 7 bases and J by 6 bases, with 14 bases between. The CDR3 is 13 residues long. This CDR3 is CASTPRGPDTQYF. The CDR3 DNA reads TGTGCCAGCACCCCCAGGGGTCCCGATACGCAGTATTTT.

This rearrangement joins TRBV4-3 to TRBJ2-7; 7 positions match TRBD1. V was pared by 0 bases and J by 5 bases, with 10 bases of the junction left unmatched. The CDR3 length is 16 residues. Germline lookup yields CDR1 LGHNA and CDR2 YSLEER. Written as DNA, the CDR3 is TGCGCCAGCAGCCAAGAATCGACAGGGAGTGTCCACGAGCAGTACTTC. It translates to CASSQESTGSVHEQYF.

This clonotype appeared a few times. The chain joins TRBV25-1 to TRBJ2-7; D gene ambiguous. Trimming cost V 2 bases and J 4 bases, with 6 bases left between them. Germline V gives CDR1 MGHDK, CDR2 SYGVNS. This CDR3 is built from 12 residues. In DNA, the CDR3 is TGTGCCAGCAGTGAAGTCAGTTACGAGCAGTACTTC. Translating gives CASSEVSYEQYF.

The V call is TRBV7-6, the J call TRBJ2-1; 7 nucleotides agree with TRBD1. Per germline, CDR1 SGHVS and CDR2 FNYEAQ. The V gene end was trimmed by 4 bases and the J gene end by 7 bases; junction bases not matched to a gene: 10. The CDR3 totals 15 residues. The CDR3 reads CASSSTGVGWNEQFF. In DNA form, the CDR3 reads TGTGCCAGCAGCTCTACAGGGGTTGGCTGGAATGAGCAGTTCTTC.

This clonotype was counted a few times. This chain connects TRBV20-1 to TRBJ2-3; perhaps TRBD1 as D (6 bases). The CDR3 has 15 amino acids. Germline-derived CDR1 and CDR2 are DFQATT and SNEGSKA (reference sequence). Trimming took off 3 bases at V and 3 bases at J, with 16 bases between the two ends. The CDR3 nucleotides read TGCAGTGCTAGTGATTACAGGGATCGGACAGATACGCAGTATTTT. Translating it yields CSASDYRDRTDTQYF.

This clonotype was counted a few times. CDR3 sequence (DNA): TGTGCCACCGCCGAGACTAGCGGGAGTTTTATGGAGACCCAGTACTTC. Protein: CATAETSGSFMETQYF. The rearrangement uses TRBV24-1 and TRBJ2-5, with 12 bases fitting TRBD2. The CDR3 has 16 amino acids. V shed 9 bases and J 5 bases; nucleotides not matched to a gene: 12. The germline gives CDR1 KGHDR, CDR2 SFDVKD.

V and J are TRBV6-6 and TRBJ2-7; D is perhaps TRBD1 or TRBD2 (6 bases each). CDR1 and CDR2 from the germline V gene are MNHNY and SVGAGI (reference sequence). Trimming removed 6 bases at V and 3 bases at J, with 15 bases between. This CDR3 region has 14 residues. CDR3 region: CASSQRGRNYEQYF. CDR3 DNA: TGTGCCAGCAGCCAGAGGGGGAGGAACTACGAGCAGTACTTC.

This clonotype turned up a few times. This chain uses TRBV20-1 with TRBJ2-5; 7 bases line up with TRBD2. Germline V gives CDR1 DFQATT, CDR2 SNEGSKA (reference sequence). The CDR3 loop spans 15 amino acids. Trimming cost V 0 bases and J 3 bases; bases outside gene matches: 7. The CDR3 spells CSARDLSLAEETQYF. The CDR3 bases are TGCAGTGCTAGAGATCTTAGTCTAGCGGAAGAGACCCAGTACTTC.

The chain carries TRBV7-6 and TRBJ2-5; D might be TRBD2 (5 bases). CDR1 SGHVS and CDR2 FNYEAQ come from the germline V gene. This CDR3 comprises 17 residues. The V and J ends lost 3 bases and 5 bases respectively, with 22 bases between them. The DNA of the CDR3 is TGTGCCAGCAGCTTCGCCCCACTAGGCAGAGGATCGGAGACCCAGTACTTC. Translating it yields CASSFAPLGRGSETQYF. The entire variable domain, with the rest obtained from reference TRBV7-6 and TRBJ2-5, is as follows: GAGVSQSPRYKVTKRGQDVALRCDPISGHVSLYWYRQALGQGPEFLTYFNYEAQQDKSGLPNDRFSAERPEGSISTLTIQRTEQRDSAMYRCASSFAPLGRGSETQYFGPGTRLLVL.

The V gene is TRBV6-5, the J gene TRBJ2-1; TRBD2 matches 14 bases. The CDR3 has 19 amino acids. Germline values: CDR1 MNHEY, CDR2 SVGAGI. V lost 6 bases to trimming and J lost 1 base; unmatched junction nucleotides: 11. The CDR3 loop reads CASRADGTSGSLSYNEQFF. For the CDR3, the DNA is TGTGCCAGCAGAGCGGACGGGACTAGCGGGAGTCTATCCTACAATGAGCAGTTCTTC.

This clonotype was seen more than once but under ten times. This chain uses TRBV2 with TRBJ1-2; D remains unclear. This CDR3 spans 14 amino acids. Germline V gene lookup returns CDR1 SNHLY and CDR2 FYNNEI. Between the trimmed V and J ends, which lost 4 bases and 6 bases, there was a span of 15 bases. The CDR3: CASSGAEVWDGYTF. DNA for the CDR3: TGTGCCAGCAGTGGTGCAGAGGTGTGGGATGGCTACACCTTC.

This clonotype was recorded a few times. The chain is built from TRBV10-3 and TRBJ2-7; 10 bases are shared with TRBD2. The CDR3 extends over 15 amino acids. Germline lookup yields CDR1 ENHRY and CDR2 SYGVKD. V lost 3 bases to trimming and J lost 7 bases; unmatched junction nucleotides: 9. The CDR3 loop is CAISDSKLAGVEQYF. CDR3 nucleotide sequence: TGTGCCATCAGTGACTCAAAGCTAGCGGGAGTGGAGCAGTACTTC.

This clonotype was observed a few times. V gene TRBV5-1 combines with J gene TRBJ2-1; D not resolved. CDR3 length: 14 residues. CDR1 and CDR2 (germline): SGHRS, YFSETQ. The ends were cut back, 0 bases at V and 4 bases at J, with 8 bases in the middle. The CDR3 loop is CASSLEVTYNEQFF. The CDR3 DNA follows: TGCGCCAGCAGCTTGGAAGTTACTTACAATGAGCAGTTCTTC. Complete variable domain (other parts from reference TRBV5-1 and TRBJ2-1): KAGVTQTPRYLIKTRGQQVTLSCSPISGHRSVSWYQQTPGQGLQFLFEYFSETQRNKGNFPGRFSGRQFSNSRSEMNVSTLELGDSALYLCASSLEVTYNEQFFGPGTRLTVL.

The CDR3 nucleotides read TGTGCCAGCAGCTCGGAGCACCACCCTCGAAACAATGAGCAGTTCTTC. Amino acids: CASSSEHHPRNNEQFF. The V gene is TRBV7-9, the J gene TRBJ2-1; unclear D gene. With 4 bases removed from V and 5 bases from J, the gap between germline ends came to 18 bases. Germline V gene data show CDR1 as SEHNR and CDR2 as FQNEAQ (reference sequence). The CDR3 runs 16 residues.

The V call is TRBV12-3 or TRBV12-4, the J call TRBJ1-5, with a tentative D call TRBD1 (5 bases). The CDR3 sequence is 14 residues long. Trimming left V 6 bases short and J 4 bases short, with 13 bases between. The CDR3, as DNA: TGTGCCAGCAGCGCCATCGGACATAATCAGCCCCAGCATTTT. This encodes CASSAIGHNQPQHF.